Listed here is a single T cell receptor (beta chain). The table lists this clonotype with a few counts. Its cognate antigen has yet to be identified. No base quality values were provided; no much bigger clone lies one nucleotide off. The data originate from a study of T-cell reconstitution after alpha-beta-depleted transplantation in children (dated by TCRdb to the mid-2010s). Regarding the complete study: Using TCR repertoire profiling, the study quantitatively followed how T-cell immune reconstitution unfolded in children after TCRalphabeta/CD19-depleted allogeneic hematopoietic cell transplantation. Findings and caveats that apply to the study as a whole: The high TCRbeta diversity at day 60 in some patients was ascribed to recipient T cells and intrathymic progenitors that had survived conditioning. Apparently early alphabetaT-cell count recovery about two months after transplant reportedly relied on only several hundred rapidly expanded clones derived from non-depleted graft cells. Over subsequent months, a decline in hyperexpanded clone frequencies was noted, and after one year, T-cell counts and TCRbeta diversity were mostly ascribed to newly produced T cells.

Libraries were prepared through PCR. The sample was run on an Illumina HiSeq 2500. TCR library preparation used molecular barcoding, with unique molecular identifiers applied to normalize quantification of the TCRbeta repertoire. The public reads were reprocessed in TCRdb via fastp at Q25 and MiXCR, keeping in-frame beta chains. Each entry merges the rows of one CDR3 protein and shows their most common DNA and genes. This sample gives some 840,000 distinct CDR3 sequences in total; 16% of them show up just once. Of the sample, 5% falls within the top ten clones. The sample's treatment or condition label, in plain terms: allogeneic hematopoietic cell transplantation with graft depleted of TCRalphabeta T cells and CD19 B cells. The transplant recipients were children given TCRalphabeta/CD19-depleted allogeneic hematopoietic cell grafts. V and J are trimmed by 2 bases and 4 bases, and the gene matches miss 8 bases of the junction. The germline V gene sets CDR1 to MGHRA and CDR2 to YSYEKL. From its cysteine to its phenylalanine, the CDR3 spans 17 amino acids. Only the CDR3 region is kept as DNA, spanning 51 bases read in frame from base 1.

Sequencing used PBMCs, mostly from graft donor cells, obtained 360 days after TCRalphabeta/CD19-depleted stem cell transplant. The receptor chain draws on TRBV4-1 and TRBJ1-6, with 7 bases in between that match TRBD1. This TCR was recovered from a male patient aged 10 to 17 who had a stem cell transplant for acute lymphoblastic leukemia, so the T cells may come from the graft donor. At the DNA level, the sequence is TGCGCCAGCAGCCAACAACAAGGACAGGCATATAATTCACCCCTCCACTTT. Translated, it reads CASSQQQGQAYNSPLHF.